The 16 T cell receptor beta chains listed next were all sequenced from one sample in a study of T cells in narcolepsy. The assay was immunoSEQ multiplex PCR, and TCRdb's table has in-frame clones only and misses some. The data hold fewer than 40,000 clones, with roughly 80% observed a single time. The source material was memory (CD45RA-) CD4+ T cells from blood. These receptors were taken from a human donor in good health.

The V gene is TRBV5-6, the J gene TRBJ2-7; the D gene is possibly TRBD1 (7 bases). V lost 1 base and J lost 7, with 21 bases in between. This CDR3 contains 16 residues. CDR1 is SGHDT, CDR2 YYEEEE, per germline. The CDR3 region has the DNA TGTGCCAGCAGCTTGCTCCCCGGGACAGCGGGTATGGAGCAGTACTTC. Translated: CASSLLPGTAGMEQYF. Using reference TRBV5-6 and TRBJ2-7 for the parts outside the CDR3, the full variable domain is DAGVTQSPTHLIKTRGQQVTLRCSPKSGHDTVSWYQQALGQGPQFIFQYYEEEERQRGNFPDRFSGHQFPNYSSELNVNALLLGDSALYLCASSLLPGTAGMEQYFGPGTRLTVT.

The chain recombines TRBV11-2 with TRBJ1-3; D is perhaps TRBD1 (5 bases). Trimming cost V 4 bases and J 2 bases, with 15 bases left between them. The CDR3 has 16 amino acids. Germline V CDR1 and CDR2: SGHAT, FQNNGV. The CDR3 region is CASSSLWRGTGNTIYF. In nucleotides, the CDR3 is TGTGCCAGCAGCTCCCTTTGGAGGGGAACTGGAAACACCATATATTTT.

As for this clone: The identical CDR3 is also encoded by other nucleotide sequences in the sample. V usage is TRBV5-1 and J usage is TRBJ2-2; D unresolved. Germline V gives CDR1 SGHRS, CDR2 YFSETQ. V lost 0 bases, J lost 1 base, and 4 bases lay in between. The CDR3 consists of 14 residues. CDR3 protein: CASSLGQNTGELFF. CDR3 coding DNA: TGCGCCAGCAGCTTGGGACAGAACACCGGGGAGCTGTTTTTT.

Only one count was recorded for this clone. V is TRBV6-1 and J is TRBJ2-7; 7 nucleotides line up with TRBD1. Germline assignment: CDR1 MNHNS and CDR2 SASEGT. V shed 8 bases, J shed 3 bases, and the junction held 13 bases outside the gene matches. The CDR3 runs to 15 residues. In nucleotides, the CDR3 is TGTGCCAGCCCTAAAAACAGGGGTGTAATCTACGAGCAGTACTTC. Translated, it gives CASPKNRGVIYEQYF.

The chain combines TRBV5-4 with TRBJ2-5; possibly TRBD1 or TRBD2 for D (6 bases each). V lost 0 bases and J lost 8, with 14 bases in between. The CDR3 is made up of 14 amino acids. CDR1 and CDR2 from the germline V gene are SGHNT and YYREEE (reference sequence). The CDR3 region is CASSLDGGGGTQYF. The CDR3 DNA follows: TGTGCCAGCAGCTTGGACGGCGGAGGGGGTACCCAGTACTTC. The full variable domain, its missing parts supplied by reference TRBV5-4 and TRBJ2-5, is ETGVTQSPTHLIKTRGQQVTLRCSSQSGHNTVSWYQQALGQGPQFIFQYYREEENGRGNFPPRFSGLQFPNYSSELNVNALELDDSALYLCASSLDGGGGTQYFGPGTRLLVL.

V usage is TRBV5-1 and J usage is TRBJ1-6; D is possibly TRBD1 (6 bases). CDR3 length: 15 residues. The V end lost 1 base, the J end lost 6 bases, and 11 bases lay between the germline ends. Looked up from germline, CDR1 is SGHRS and CDR2 is YFSETQ. The chain's CDR3 is CASSLTAGVNSPLHF. CDR3 sequence (DNA): TGCGCCAGCAGCTTGACGGCAGGGGTTAATTCACCCCTCCACTTT.

The J gene is TRBJ2-5, the V gene TRBV5-8; the D gene is possibly TRBD2 (6 bases). V was clipped by 3 bases and J by 4 bases, with 16 bases between them. CDR3 length: 15 residues. CDR1 is SGHTS, CDR2 YDEGEE, per germline. For the CDR3, the DNA is TGTGCCAGCAGCTCGGGGAGGTCATCGGCAGAGACCCAGTACTTC. Its protein is CASSSGRSSAETQYF.

The rearrangement joins TRBV6-5 to TRBJ2-7; D call uncertain. Deletions cut 5 bases from V and 3 bases from J, with 8 bases between. This CDR3 has 12 amino acids. Germline CDR1 and CDR2: MNHEY and SVGAGI. The CDR3 here is CASSISIYEQYF. CDR3 nucleotide sequence: TGTGCCAGCAGTATCAGTATCTACGAGCAGTACTTC.

V is TRBV6-1 and J is TRBJ2-1; 9 nucleotides match TRBD2. Germline CDR1 MNHNS, CDR2 SASEGT. This CDR3 has 18 residues. Germline trimming cut 0 bases from V and 6 bases from J; bases unmatched to any gene: 12. The CDR3 nucleotides read TGTGCCAGCAGTGAAGCCCCAGGCGGGGGGGGCTTGAGCAATGAGCAGTTCTTC. The encoded protein is CASSEAPGGGGLSNEQFF.

This chain links TRBV18 with TRBJ1-5; tentative D call: TRBD1 (6 bases). The CDR3 covers 16 residues. CDR1 is KGHSH and CDR2 is LQKENI in the germline V gene. V dropped 2 bases and J dropped 0 bases, with 11 bases sitting between them. CDR3 sequence reads: CASSPTGAPSNQPQHF. As DNA, the CDR3 is TGTGCCAGCTCACCAACGGGGGCCCCTAGCAATCAGCCCCAGCATTTT.

This chain joins TRBV6-5 and TRBJ1-5; no reliable D call. Per the germline V gene, CDR1 is MNHEY and CDR2 is SVGAGI. There are 13 residues in the CDR3. The germline V and J ends were trimmed by 6 bases and 0 bases, with 6 bases remaining between them. The CDR3 nucleotides are TGTGCCAGCAGGGCAGATAGCAATCAGCCCCAGCATTTT. Translated: CASRADSNQPQHF.

This clone counts as medium-sized. The chain combines TRBV28 with TRBJ2-7; the D call may be TRBD1 or TRBD2 (5 bases each). The CDR3 extends over 15 amino acids. Germline loops: CDR1 MDHEN, CDR2 SYDVKM. Trimming shortened V by 4 bases and J by 1 base, and 14 bases separated the two germline ends. This CDR3 reads CASSSTGTVSYEQYF. CDR3 nucleotide sequence: TGTGCCAGCAGTTCAACCGGGACGGTGTCCTACGAGCAGTACTTC.

This rearrangement joins TRBV10-1 to TRBJ1-1, with no clear D. V gave up 7 bases and J gave up 1 base, with 4 bases separating them. Germline-derived CDR1 and CDR2 are WNHNN and SYGVQD (reference sequence). The CDR3 spans 11 residues. In DNA form, the CDR3 reads TGCGCCAGCATGTCGAACACTGAAGCTTTCTTT. It encodes CASMSNTEAFF.

The chain uses TRBV5-1 and TRBJ2-5; D gene unclear. Germline assignment: CDR1 SGHRS and CDR2 YFSETQ. Deletions cut 4 bases from V and 2 bases from J, with 12 bases between. There are 14 residues in the CDR3. The CDR3 reads CASSPYTDQETQYF. DNA of the CDR3: TGCGCCAGCAGCCCGTACACAGATCAAGAGACCCAGTACTTC.

The J gene is TRBJ1-1, the V gene TRBV5-1, with D perhaps matching TRBD1 (5 bases). Germline CDR1 is SGHRS and CDR2 is YFSETQ. V gave up 0 bases and J gave up 1 base, with 7 bases separating them. CDR3 length: 14 residues. CDR3 sequence reads: CASSLGQTNTEAFF. DNA of the CDR3: TGCGCCAGCAGCTTGGGACAGACGAACACTGAAGCTTTCTTT.

The chain couples TRBV5-1 to TRBJ2-7; no firm D call. Germline CDR1 is SGHRS and CDR2 is YFSETQ. The V and J ends lost 6 bases and 0 bases respectively, with 13 bases between them. CDR3 size: 14 residues. The CDR3: CASKAQVSSYEQYF. CDR3 in DNA: TGCGCCAGCAAGGCTCAGGTTAGCTCCTACGAGCAGTACTTC. Variable domain in full (rest from reference TRBV5-1 and TRBJ2-7): KAGVTQTPRYLIKTRGQQVTLSCSPISGHRSVSWYQQTPGQGLQFLFEYFSETQRNKGNFPGRFSGRQFSNSRSEMNVSTLELGDSALYLCASKAQVSSYEQYFGPGTRLTVT.